This TCR beta chain stems from a study of PD-1 blockade in classical Hodgkin lymphoma. The protocol was immunoSEQ multiplex PCR, while the TCRdb copy is restricted to in-frame clones and leaves out a portion. The sample holds some 18,000 clones, about four fifths seen once. All the patients suffered relapse after autologous stem cell transplantation, and brentuximab vedotin exposure differed. The length of the CDR3 is 15 residues. With V trimmed by 0 bases and J by 3 bases, 4 bases remained unmatched. Germline CDR1 LGHNA, CDR2 YSLEER. This clone qualifies as medium-sized. The rearrangement uses TRBV4-3 and TRBJ1-2; 7 bases match TRBD1. The sample consisted of peripheral blood mononuclear cells (PBMCs), taken before the second cycle of nivolumab. The source of this sequence is a human donor with classical Hodgkin lymphoma. The CDR3 protein is CASSQETGSDYGYTF. The CDR3 DNA sequence: TGCGCCAGCAGCCAAGAGACAGGGAGCGACTATGGCTACACCTTC.